These 32 T cell receptor beta chains originate from one sample sequenced in a study of shared clonotypes between healthy human individuals. Terminally differentiated effector memory CD45RA+ cells were left out of the naive CD8 fraction, which was CD45RO-negative and positively selected for CCR7. Clones were sequenced by immunoSEQ multiplex PCR, and TCRdb holds only the in-frame ones, with some missing. This table has around 640,000 clones, approximately 96% appearing once. Sequenced input: naive CD8+ T cells sorted from blood. The source is a woman aged 25 to 45 in good health.

The chain links TRBV4-1 to TRBJ1-2, with 10 bases matching TRBD1. The CDR3 is 17 residues long. Germline CDR1 and CDR2: MGHRA and YSYEKL. V lost 1 base to trimming and J lost 5 bases; unmatched junction nucleotides: 10. The CDR3 DNA reads TGCGCCAGCAGCCAAGCCATCAGGGACAGGGGATCTTATGGCTACACCTTC. It specifies CASSQAIRDRGSYGYTF.

The V call is TRBV6-6, the J call TRBJ2-5, with D possibly TRBD1 on 5 matching bases. CDR3 length equals 14 residues. The V end lost 6 bases, the J end lost 5 bases, and 16 bases lay between the germline ends. Germline CDR1 is MNHNY and CDR2 is SVGAGI (reference sequence). The CDR3 bases are TGTGCCAGCAGCCAAACCGGGCCAGGGGAGACCCAGTACTTC. This codes for CASSQTGPGETQYF.

DNA of the CDR3: TGTGCCAGCAGCACGGGACTAGCCCTATACAATGAGCAGTTCTTC. Translating gives CASSTGLALYNEQFF. This rearrangement joins TRBV5-6 to TRBJ2-1; 9 nucleotides line up with TRBD2. Germline V CDR1 and CDR2: SGHDT, YYEEEE. This CDR3 has 15 amino acids. The ends lost 4 bases at V and 4 bases at J; junction bases unmatched: 6.

A single count supports this clone. The chain links TRBV4-1 to TRBJ1-5; 8 bases are a match to TRBD1. Trimming removed 4 bases from V and 7 bases from J; junction bases left unmatched: 6. The CDR3 loop spans 14 amino acids. Germline V gene data show CDR1 as MGHRA and CDR2 as YSYEKL. For the CDR3, the DNA is TGCGCCAGCAGCCGCCAGGGGGCAGGGCAGCCCCAGCATTTT. Protein sequence: CASSRQGAGQPQHF.

This chain uses TRBV27 with TRBJ2-1, with D perhaps TRBD1 (6 bases). V was cut by 5 bases and J by 2 bases, with 10 bases left in between. The CDR3 totals 14 residues. Looked up from germline, CDR1 is MNHEY and CDR2 is SMNVEV (reference sequence). Here the CDR3 reads CASSRTDPYNEQFF. For the CDR3, the DNA is TGTGCCAGCAGTCGGACAGACCCCTACAATGAGCAGTTCTTC.

The chain links TRBV7-9 to TRBJ2-1, with TRBD2 matching over 13 bases. Per germline, CDR1 SEHNR and CDR2 FQNEAQ (reference sequence). Trimming at V came to 7 bases and at J to 8 bases, leaving 8 bases not matched to a gene. The CDR3 has 15 residues. The CDR3 DNA is TGTGCCAGCAAACGACTAGCGGGAGGCCCCCATGAGCAGTTCTTC. Translated: CASKRLAGGPHEQFF.

The chain uses TRBV27 and TRBJ2-7; no reliable D call. The CDR3 spans 13 residues. Germline values: CDR1 MNHEY, CDR2 SMNVEV (reference sequence). Between the trimmed V and J ends, which lost 5 bases and 2 bases, there was a span of 10 bases. CDR3 DNA sequence: TGTGCCAGCAGTGCAGGCTTCCCCTACGAGCAGTACTTC. This translates into CASSAGFPYEQYF.

The V gene is TRBV19, the J gene TRBJ1-2, with a possible D match to TRBD1 (5 bases). Looked up from germline, CDR1 is LNHDA and CDR2 is SQIVND (reference sequence). Trimming left V 9 bases short and J 0 bases short, with 26 bases between. The CDR3 sequence is 18 residues long. The CDR3 here is CASSSGWVKTASNYGYTF. The CDR3 DNA follows: TGTGCCAGCTCCTCTGGGTGGGTAAAGACAGCTTCTAACTATGGCTACACCTTC. Full variable domain (rest looked up from reference TRBV19 and TRBJ1-2): DGGITQSPKYLFRKEGQNVTLSCEQNLNHDAMYWYRQDPGQGLRLIYYSQIVNDFQKGDIAEGYSVSREKKESFPLTVTSAQKNPTAFYLCASSSGWVKTASNYGYTFGSGTRLTVV.

The genes are TRBV19 and TRBJ2-7; a weak D match, TRBD1 (5 bases). This CDR3 is 14 amino acids long. Looked up from germline, CDR1 is LNHDA and CDR2 is SQIVND (reference sequence). Trimming left V 7 bases short and J 2 bases short, with 15 bases between. The CDR3 region is CASTDWGSPYEQYF. The CDR3 coding sequence is TGTGCCAGTACCGACTGGGGCAGTCCCTACGAGCAGTACTTC.

This chain joins TRBV7-2 and TRBJ1-2, with 7 positions matching TRBD1. The germline CDR1 and CDR2 sequences are SGHTA and FQGNSA. J lost 7 bases, V lost 5 bases, and 16 bases had no gene match. This CDR3 comprises 16 residues. In nucleotides, the CDR3 is TGTGCCAGCAGCCCACTAGAGGCTGAAGGGGGCGGTGGCTACACCTTC. Translated, it gives CASSPLEAEGGGGYTF.

The rearrangement joins TRBV19 to TRBJ1-1; 7 positions match TRBD1. J lost 5 bases, V lost 3 bases, and 6 bases had no gene match. Germline assignment: CDR1 LNHDA and CDR2 SQIVND (reference sequence). The CDR3 contains 14 residues. The CDR3 DNA follows: TGTGCCAGTAGTATTGGGGCAGGGGGAACTGAAGCTTTCTTT. Encoded protein: CASSIGAGGTEAFF.

V is TRBV9 and J is TRBJ2-7; 9 bases align to TRBD2. Germline V gene lookup returns CDR1 SGDLS and CDR2 YYNGEE. V was pared by 8 bases and J by 3 bases, with 9 bases of the junction left unmatched. The CDR3 has 14 residues. The chain's CDR3 is CASSYGAGGYEQYF. CDR3 sequence (DNA): TGTGCCAGTTCGTACGGAGCGGGAGGCTACGAGCAGTACTTC.

J is TRBJ1-2 and V is TRBV2; D gene ambiguous. This CDR3 has 18 residues. V gave up 5 bases and J gave up 0 bases, with 22 bases separating them. From germline, CDR1 is SNHLY and CDR2 FYNNEI. The CDR3 DNA follows: TGTGCCAGCAGTTCAGGAGGGCTGCTGCGAAAGGCTAACTATGGCTACACCTTC. Translation gives CASSSGGLLRKANYGYTF.

The V call is TRBV13, the J call TRBJ1-1; 10 bases fit TRBD1. This CDR3 has 16 residues. V lost 5 bases, J lost 1 base, and 7 bases stayed unmatched. CDR1 PRHDT and CDR2 FYEKMQ come from the germline V gene (reference sequence). Here the CDR3 reads CASSRWTGGGNTEAFF. CDR3 nucleotides: TGTGCCAGCAGCCGGTGGACAGGGGGTGGGAACACTGAAGCTTTCTTT.

This chain uses TRBV29-1 with TRBJ2-7; possible D gene TRBD1, 6 bases. This CDR3 has 15 residues. The ends were cut back, 7 bases at V and 0 bases at J, with 19 bases in the middle. In germline, CDR1 is SQVTM, CDR2 ANQGSEA. The CDR3 nucleotides are TGCAGCGCCGCCGGGCAGGGGCAAATCTCCTACGAGCAGTACTTC. Protein product: CSAAGQGQISYEQYF.

The chain uses TRBV27 and TRBJ2-5, with a possible D match to TRBD2 (5 bases). There are 14 residues in the CDR3. CDR1 is MNHEY and CDR2 is SMNVEV in the germline V gene (reference sequence). Between the trimmed V and J ends, which lost 2 bases and 4 bases, there was a span of 11 bases. CDR3 sequence (DNA): TGTGCCAGCAGTTTAGGCTGGGCGGGAGAGACCCAGTACTTC. Translation gives CASSLGWAGETQYF.

The chain is built from TRBV27 and TRBJ2-1, with 9 bases matching TRBD2. CDR1 and CDR2 (germline): MNHEY, SMNVEV (reference sequence). The CDR3 spans 16 residues. V was clipped by 3 bases and J by 0 bases; unmatched bases: 3. The CDR3 DNA reads as TGTGCCAGCAGTTTCCTAGCGGGGATCTCCTACAATGAGCAGTTCTTC. It specifies CASSFLAGISYNEQFF.

The chain couples TRBV28 to TRBJ2-3; D is possibly TRBD1 (6 bases). The V gene's germline CDR1 is MDHEN and CDR2 SYDVKM. V was shortened by 5 bases and J by 2 bases, with 14 bases between the two germline ends. CDR3 length equals 15 residues. The CDR3 spells CASSHFDRTTDTQYF. The CDR3 nucleotides read TGTGCCAGCAGTCACTTCGACAGGACCACAGATACGCAGTATTTT.

The V call is TRBV27, the J call TRBJ2-7; 14 nucleotides align to TRBD2. The CDR3 length is 16 residues. J lost 0 bases, V lost 5 bases, and 3 bases had no gene match. The germline gives CDR1 MNHEY, CDR2 SMNVEV (reference sequence). Here the CDR3 DNA reads TGTGCCAGCAGTCCGGGACTAGCGGGAGTCTCCTACGAGCAGTACTTC. It specifies CASSPGLAGVSYEQYF.

The table lists this clone with a count of one. CDR3 region: CASSQEGSGALADTQYF. The CDR3 DNA follows: TGCGCCAGCAGCCAAGAGGGCAGCGGGGCCCTCGCAGATACGCAGTATTTT. The rearrangement joins TRBV4-1 to TRBJ2-3; 7 nucleotides match TRBD2. The CDR3 runs 17 residues. From germline, CDR1 is MGHRA and CDR2 YSYEKL. The V gene end was trimmed by 0 bases and the J gene end by 4 bases; junction bases not matched to a gene: 10.

J is TRBJ2-7 and V is TRBV7-9, with D tentatively TRBD1 (6 bases). Trimming took 3 bases from V and 2 from J, leaving 11 bases between them. CDR1 is SEHNR, CDR2 FQNEAQ, per germline (reference sequence). This CDR3 is 14 amino acids long. The CDR3 sequence: CASSLDGTTYEQYF. CDR3 sequence (DNA): TGTGCCAGCAGCTTGGACGGGACAACCTACGAGCAGTACTTC.

V and J are TRBV5-6 and TRBJ2-1; 11 bases fit TRBD1. CDR1 is SGHDT and CDR2 is YYEEEE in the germline V gene. Losses at the gene ends were 4 bases for V and 8 bases for J; bases not matched to a gene: 8. The CDR3 spans 15 residues. CDR3 residues: CASSSGQGARDEQFF. The CDR3 bases are TGTGCCAGCAGCAGCGGACAGGGGGCGCGGGATGAGCAGTTCTTC.

The genes are TRBV19 and TRBJ2-2, with D perhaps TRBD2 (5 bases). This CDR3 comprises 16 residues. V was trimmed by 6 bases and J by 2 bases, leaving 16 bases between them. From germline, CDR1 is LNHDA and CDR2 SQIVND (reference sequence). The DNA for the CDR3 is TGTGCCAGTAGGCCCACGAGGGAGATCAACACCGGGGAGCTGTTTTTT. Its protein is CASRPTREINTGELFF.

This clone has just one count. V and J are TRBV7-3 and TRBJ2-3; no reliable D call. The CDR3 covers 14 residues. Germline V gene data show CDR1 as SGHTA and CDR2 as FQGTGA. The ends were cut back, 5 bases at V and 1 base at J, with 10 bases in the middle. CDR3 amino acids: CASSANSRTDTQYF. CDR3 in DNA: TGTGCCAGCAGCGCCAACTCTCGCACAGATACGCAGTATTTT.

In regard to this clone: The sample has other DNA sequences that encode this CDR3 too. V usage is TRBV28 and J usage is TRBJ1-5; TRBD1 is a possible D gene (5 bases). The ends were cut back, 3 bases at V and 4 bases at J, with 10 bases in the middle. The CDR3 totals 14 residues. CDR1 and CDR2 from the germline V gene are MDHEN and SYDVKM. CDR3 region: CASSFRGGNQPQHF. The CDR3 nucleotides read TGTGCCAGCAGTTTTCGGGGGGGAAATCAGCCCCAGCATTTT.

CDR3 loop: CAWSGTSPYYEQYF. In DNA form, the CDR3 reads TGTGCCTGGAGTGGGACGTCTCCGTACTACGAGCAGTACTTC. The chain couples TRBV30 to TRBJ2-7; D gene unclear. The CDR3 runs to 14 residues. CDR1 and CDR2 from the germline V gene are GTSNPN and SVGIG (reference sequence). Trimming cost V 1 base and J 3 bases, with 13 bases left between them.

This rearrangement joins TRBV27 to TRBJ2-3; D is uncertain. This CDR3 has 15 residues. The V end was cut by 1 base, the J end by 6 bases, with 14 bases between. Germline CDR1 reads MNHEY; CDR2 reads SMNVEV (reference sequence). The CDR3 sequence is CASSLWLSPRDTQYF. The CDR3 DNA follows: TGTGCCAGCAGTTTATGGTTGTCACCACGGGATACGCAGTATTTT.

This chain connects TRBV9 to TRBJ2-7; 8 bases are a match to TRBD2. V trimming: 0 bases; J trimming: 4 bases; junction bases outside the gene matches: 9. This CDR3 contains 16 residues. Germline loops: CDR1 SGDLS, CDR2 YYNGEE. The CDR3 bases are TGTGCCAGCAGCGTAGGAAGTAGCGGGACACTTTACGAGCAGTACTTC. Protein sequence: CASSVGSSGTLYEQYF.

The V call is TRBV7-7, the J call TRBJ2-2, with TRBD2 matching 7 bases. The CDR3 has 17 amino acids. V was pared by 6 bases and J by 5 bases, with 15 bases of the junction left unmatched. CDR1 SSHAT and CDR2 FNYEAQ come from the germline V gene (reference sequence). DNA for the CDR3: TGTGCCAGCAGATCTCTTATAAGGCTAGCGGAGACCGGGGAGCTGTTTTTT. It encodes CASRSLIRLAETGELFF.

V is TRBV6-1 and J is TRBJ2-7; perhaps TRBD2 as D (5 bases). Germline V gene lookup returns CDR1 MNHNS and CDR2 SASEGT. Between the trimmed V and J ends, which lost 4 bases and 2 bases, there was a span of 9 bases. This CDR3 is 13 amino acids long. CDR3 bases: TGTGCCAGCAGTGGCGGGCTAACCTACGAGCAGTACTTC. Residues: CASSGGLTYEQYF.

This chain joins TRBV5-5 and TRBJ2-1; 13 nucleotides match TRBD2. The CDR3 loop spans 18 amino acids. CDR1 and CDR2 from the germline V gene are SGHKS and YYEKEE (reference sequence). V lost 0 bases to trimming and J lost 5 bases; unmatched junction nucleotides: 8. Here the CDR3 reads CASSLVVRGLAGDNEQFF. Written as DNA, the CDR3 is TGTGCCAGCAGCTTGGTTGTCCGAGGACTAGCGGGGGACAATGAGCAGTTCTTC.

The table lists this clone with a count of one. Other DNA sequences in the sample encode the same CDR3. This sequence joins TRBV7-9 and TRBJ2-5; 7 bases are shared with TRBD2. CDR1 is SEHNR, CDR2 FQNEAQ, per germline (reference sequence). The CDR3 is 13 residues long. V shed 5 bases and J 5 bases; nucleotides not matched to a gene: 5. Here the CDR3 reads CASSPGLVETQYF. The DNA of the CDR3 is TGTGCCAGCAGCCCCGGACTAGTCGAGACCCAGTACTTC. The whole variable domain, filled in from reference TRBV7-9 and TRBJ2-5, reads DTGVSQNPRHKITKRGQNVTFRCDPISEHNRLYWYRQTLGQGPEFLTYFQNEAQLEKSRLLSDRFSAERPKGSFSTLEIQRTEQGDSAMYLCASSPGLVETQYFGPGTRLLVL.